One and the same sample provided the 17 T cell receptor beta chains below, sequenced in a study of shared clonotypes between healthy human individuals. The method was immunoSEQ multiplex PCR; TCRdb's version includes in-frame clones alone and lacks a portion of them. The data hold over a million clones, with approximately 97% observed a single time. Sequences were obtained from naive CD4+ T cells sorted from blood. Regarding subset: CD45RA+ positively selected. Every receptor here comes from a man in his thirties or forties in good health.

The gene calls are TRBV11-3 and TRBJ2-5; D perhaps matches TRBD2 (5 bases). The V gene lost 6 bases and the J gene lost 2 bases, with 10 bases spanning the gap. This CDR3 region has 13 residues. The germline V gene has CDR1 SGHNT and CDR2 YENEEA. Written as DNA, the CDR3 is TGTGCCAGCAGTCTTGAGGGACAAGAGACCCAGTACTTC. Translation: CASSLEGQETQYF.

This clone was seen only once. V usage is TRBV7-8 and J usage is TRBJ2-3, with D maybe TRBD2 (5 bases). The CDR3 is 16 residues long. Germline V CDR1 and CDR2: SGHVS, FQNEAQ. With 4 bases removed from V and 0 bases from J, the gap between germline ends came to 14 bases. CDR3 protein: CASSSQAGGSTDTQYF. CDR3 nucleotide sequence: TGTGCCAGCAGCTCCCAGGCTGGCGGGAGCACAGATACGCAGTATTTT.

The chain is built from TRBV5-4 and TRBJ2-7; D possibly corresponds to TRBD1 (6 bases). This CDR3 contains 16 residues. Germline CDR1 is SGHNT and CDR2 is YYREEE (reference sequence). Deletions cut 2 bases from V and 1 base from J, with 16 bases between. The CDR3 DNA is TGTGCCAGCAGCTTAAGCCCCAAAACAGGGTCCTACGAGCAGTACTTC. This codes for CASSLSPKTGSYEQYF. The variable domain in full, completed from reference TRBV5-4 and TRBJ2-7, reads ETGVTQSPTHLIKTRGQQVTLRCSSQSGHNTVSWYQQALGQGPQFIFQYYREEENGRGNFPPRFSGLQFPNYSSELNVNALELDDSALYLCASSLSPKTGSYEQYFGPGTRLTVT.

The V and J genes are TRBV5-1 and TRBJ2-1; 7 positions match TRBD2. The CDR3 contains 15 residues. V lost 4 bases to trimming and J lost 5 bases; unmatched junction nucleotides: 9. Germline CDR1 and CDR2: SGHRS and YFSETQ. The CDR3 loop is CASSLSGTTHNEQFF. The CDR3, as DNA: TGCGCCAGCAGCCTCAGCGGGACTACCCACAATGAGCAGTTCTTC.

The J gene is TRBJ2-7, the V gene TRBV5-1; 8 bases fit TRBD1. Per germline, CDR1 SGHRS and CDR2 YFSETQ. The trim removed 3 bases at V and 8 bases at J, leaving 4 bases unmatched. The CDR3 runs 12 residues. CDR3 residues: CASSSGTGQQYF. The CDR3 DNA reads TGCGCCAGCAGCTCAGGGACAGGCCAGCAGTACTTC.

The chain recombines TRBV27 with TRBJ2-3; 9 bases match TRBD2. The V gene's germline CDR1 is MNHEY and CDR2 SMNVEV (reference sequence). The CDR3 contains 17 residues. The V gene end was trimmed by 5 bases and the J gene end by 9 bases; junction bases not matched to a gene: 18. The CDR3: CASSPPVLAGPRVTQYF. The CDR3 nucleotides are TGTGCCAGCAGTCCGCCTGTACTAGCGGGCCCACGTGTCACGCAGTATTTT.

The CDR3 region is CASSIGLAGELTYEQYF. For the CDR3, the DNA is TGTGCCAGCAGCATAGGACTAGCGGGAGAATTAACCTACGAGCAGTACTTC. The chain uses TRBV7-8 and TRBJ2-7; 13 positions match TRBD2. The CDR3 totals 17 residues. The J segment lost 2 bases and the V segment lost 5 bases, leaving 9 bases of the junction unmatched. Germline-derived CDR1 and CDR2 are SGHVS and FQNEAQ.

The gene calls are TRBV15 and TRBJ2-2; unclear D gene. The CDR3 runs 12 residues. In germline, CDR1 is LNHNV, CDR2 YYDKDF (reference sequence). The V gene lost 4 bases and the J gene lost 7 bases, with 7 bases spanning the gap. This CDR3 is CATSNSHGELFF. The CDR3 coding sequence is TGTGCCACCAGCAACAGTCACGGGGAGCTGTTTTTT.

This clone was seen a few times. V gene TRBV6-5 combines with J gene TRBJ2-7; 9 nucleotides align to TRBD1. The germline gives CDR1 MNHEY, CDR2 SVGAGI. This CDR3 is built from 14 residues. Losses at the gene ends were 5 bases for V and 0 bases for J; bases not matched to a gene: 2. This CDR3 reads CASSGTGSSYEQYF. The CDR3 DNA sequence: TGTGCCAGCAGTGGGACAGGGAGCTCCTACGAGCAGTACTTC.

The rearrangement links TRBV18 to TRBJ2-3, with no clear D. V lost 2 bases and J lost 2, with 5 bases in between. The CDR3 is 13 residues long. Germline CDR1 KGHSH, CDR2 LQKENI. DNA for the CDR3: TGTGCCAGCTCACCAGTCACCACAGATACGCAGTATTTT. This encodes CASSPVTTDTQYF.

This sequence joins TRBV18 and TRBJ1-1; D not certain. V was shortened by 2 bases and J by 6 bases, with 13 bases between the two germline ends. The CDR3 has 14 residues. Germline values: CDR1 KGHSH, CDR2 LQKENI. Written as DNA, the CDR3 is TGTGCCAGCTCACCATTGGACGGAAACTCTGAAGCTTTCTTT. Translation gives CASSPLDGNSEAFF.

This sequence joins TRBV10-3 and TRBJ2-2; TRBD2 matches at 12 bases. After removal of 7 bases from V and 6 bases from J, the junction contained 15 bases not matched to a gene. The CDR3 runs 18 residues. The V gene's germline CDR1 is ENHRY and CDR2 SYGVKD. The CDR3 sequence is CAITPTSGSSPTSGELFF. CDR3 nucleotides: TGTGCCATCACCCCGACTAGCGGGAGCTCTCCAACATCCGGGGAGCTGTTTTTT.

J is TRBJ2-2 and V is TRBV5-6; 10 bases agree with TRBD1. V dropped 4 bases and J dropped 5; count of bases not matched to a gene: 5. This CDR3 contains 15 residues. Germline-derived CDR1 and CDR2 are SGHDT and YYEEEE. DNA of the CDR3: TGTGCCAGCAGCCGACCGGGACAGGGGACCGGGGAGCTGTTTTTT. This codes for CASSRPGQGTGELFF.

The V call is TRBV28, the J call TRBJ2-1, with D uncertain. This CDR3 is built from 14 residues. Per the germline V gene, CDR1 is MDHEN and CDR2 is SYDVKM. Trimming took 10 bases from V and 1 from J, leaving 14 bases between them. CDR3 bases: TGTGCCACCCTTCGGGCCGGTTCCTACAATGAGCAGTTCTTC. This sequence encodes CATLRAGSYNEQFF.

The V call is TRBV4-3, the J call TRBJ2-7; tentative D call: TRBD1 (5 bases). Trimming cost V 2 bases and J 0 bases, with 11 bases left between them. This CDR3 has 15 residues. Germline V gene sequence: CDR1 LGHNA, CDR2 YSLEER. The CDR3 is CASSQYRQTSYEQYF. As DNA, the CDR3 is TGCGCCAGCAGCCAATACCGACAGACCTCCTACGAGCAGTACTTC.

Points on this clone: This sample includes further DNA sequences coding for the same CDR3. The chain links TRBV19 to TRBJ1-1; no firm D call. The CDR3 runs to 11 residues. The germline V gene has CDR1 LNHDA and CDR2 SQIVND (reference sequence). The V gene lost 6 bases and the J gene lost 1 base, with 3 bases spanning the gap. The CDR3 bases are TGTGCCAGTAGGGCGAACACTGAAGCTTTCTTT. This codes for CASRANTEAFF.

This clone was detected a few times. The chain is built from TRBV7-2 and TRBJ2-3; D might be TRBD2 (6 bases). There are 14 residues in the CDR3. Germline-derived CDR1 and CDR2 are SGHTA and FQGNSA. With 5 bases removed from V and 2 bases from J, the gap between germline ends came to 11 bases. The chain's CDR3 is CASSRSGITDTQYF. The DNA for the CDR3 is TGTGCCAGCAGCCGTAGCGGAATCACAGATACGCAGTATTTT.